Described below is a single T cell receptor beta chain sequence and its context. Its matching antigen is unknown. The investigators reverse transcribed all of the isolated RNA, so they sequenced expressed TCRB transcripts. Measured with immunoSEQ multiplex PCR; TCRdb has only the in-frame clones, and not every one. The data show a few hundred thousand clones, about 30% seen once. Isolation of CD4+ naive, central memory, regulatory and stem cell-like memory cells was achieved by sorting via CD45RO/CCR7/CD25/CD127/CD95/CD27. The sample originates from a study of beta chain features in type 1 diabetes. Study details: Investigators examined some 100,000,000 sorted cells across all samples.

The CDR3 is made up of 16 amino acids. Trimming at V came to 2 bases and at J to 4 bases, leaving 4 bases not matched to a gene. Germline CDR1 is SGHVS and CDR2 is FNYEAQ. Study findings and constraints: Type 1 diabetes patients showed fewer insertions and more deletions at VDJ junctions. Healthy donors had naive, central memory and Treg TCRB repertoires that appeared less similar than those seen among patients.

This receptor was identified in a man younger than 40 in good health. This rearrangement joins TRBV7-6 to TRBJ2-3, with 12 bases that match TRBD2. Sample: central memory CD4+ T cells from blood. The CDR3 loop is CASSLRLAGASDTQYF. DNA of the CDR3: TGTGCCAGCAGCTTAAGACTAGCGGGAGCATCAGATACGCAGTATTTT.